Included here is one T cell receptor (beta chain) sequence, with context. The data are from a study of blood T cell repertoires in COVID-19. Looking at the study overall: Acute and convalescent COVID-19 samples came from the United States, Italy and Spain.

The assay was immunoSEQ multiplex PCR, and TCRdb's table has in-frame clones only and misses some. The sample has a few hundred thousand clones; 65% to 85% are singletons. CDR1 is SGHRS, CDR2 YFSETQ, per germline. Unmatched junction bases numbered 4, after V lost 0 bases and J lost 5 bases. The CDR3 runs 15 residues. The sample taken for sequencing was PBMCs or T cells enriched from blood (not recorded which). J is TRBJ2-7 and V is TRBV5-1; TRBD2 matches 11 bases. This sequence originates from a woman aged 40-49 years with acute COVID-19. CDR3 sequence: CASSLDSGRADEQYF. As DNA, the CDR3 is TGCGCCAGCAGCTTGGATAGCGGGAGGGCCGACGAGCAGTACTTC.